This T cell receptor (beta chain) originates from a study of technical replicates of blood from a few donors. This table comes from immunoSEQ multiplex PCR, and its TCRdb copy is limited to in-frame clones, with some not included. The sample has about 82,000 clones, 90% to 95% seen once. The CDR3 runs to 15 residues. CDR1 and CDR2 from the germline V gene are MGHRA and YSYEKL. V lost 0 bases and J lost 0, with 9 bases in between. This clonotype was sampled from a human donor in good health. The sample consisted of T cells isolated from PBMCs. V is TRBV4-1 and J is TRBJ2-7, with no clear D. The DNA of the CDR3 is TGCGCCAGCAGCCAAGAAAAGTGGCCCTCCTACGAGCAGTACTTC. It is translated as CASSQEKWPSYEQYF.